These 6 T cell receptor beta chains share one sample of origin, sequenced in a study of post-analysis software for immune sequencing data. Study results and caveats: There were five or six TRBV segments more frequent in patients than controls, and TRBV5-6, TRBV5-1 and TRBV20-1 were among them.

Their cognate antigens are unknown. Prepared libraries of TCR beta cDNA carried unique molecular identifiers. TCRdb reprocessed the PCR reads with MiXCR, giving one entry per CDR3 protein. Counted here are 550,000 to 700,000 distinct CDR3 sequences, roughly two fifths occurring once; the ten biggest clones make up under 2%. Sequencing input: blood. The receptors derive from a girl between 10 and 17 years old with multiple sclerosis.

The V gene is TRBV12-3 or TRBV12-4, the J gene TRBJ2-1, with D uncertain. The germline V and J ends were trimmed by 3 bases and 5 bases, with 8 bases remaining between them. This CDR3 has 13 amino acids. The CDR3 DNA reads as TGTGCCAGCAGTTTGGAACCACACAATGAGCAGTTCTTC. Protein sequence: CASSLEPHNEQFF.

The genes are TRBV30 and TRBJ2-2, with D tentatively TRBD2 (6 bases). Trimming cost V 1 base and J 1 base, with 7 bases left between them. The CDR3 has 14 amino acids. Germline assignment: CDR1 GTSNPN and CDR2 SVGIG (reference sequence). The CDR3 coding sequence is TGTGCCTGGAGTGCAGCGGGGAACACCGGGGAGCTGTTTTTT. Its translation: CAWSAAGNTGELFF.

In this sample, this clonotype turned up a few times. V gene TRBV6-5 combines with J gene TRBJ2-6; D ambiguous. Per the germline V gene, CDR1 is MNHEY and CDR2 is SVGAGI. The CDR3 sequence is 16 residues long. V lost 2 bases and J lost 2, with 10 bases in between. This chain's CDR3 is CASSYRLDPGANVLTF. CDR3 DNA: TGTGCCAGCAGTTACCGTTTGGATCCTGGGGCCAACGTCCTGACTTTC.

The rearrangement links TRBV20-1 to TRBJ1-1; tentative D call: TRBD1 (5 bases). Trimming cost V 5 bases and J 1 base, with 17 bases left between them. Germline CDR1 reads DFQATT; CDR2 reads SNEGSKA (reference sequence). The CDR3 has 15 amino acids. DNA for the CDR3: TGCAGTGCTGACATCTTGGGACGGCCGAACACTGAAGCTTTCTTT. Encoded protein: CSADILGRPNTEAFF.

CDR3 loop: CASSLGVGANSPLHF. The DNA for the CDR3 is TGTGCCAGCAGCTTAGGGGTCGGGGCTAATTCACCCCTCCACTTT. The chain recombines TRBV7-6 with TRBJ1-6; a possible D gene is TRBD1 (5 bases). The germline V and J ends were trimmed by 1 base and 6 bases, with 10 bases remaining between them. The V gene's germline CDR1 is SGHVS and CDR2 FNYEAQ. This CDR3 has 15 amino acids.

J is TRBJ2-5 and V is TRBV5-1; tentative D call: TRBD1 (6 bases). V was cut by 0 bases and J by 11 bases, with 20 bases left in between. CDR3 size: 15 residues. Germline lookup yields CDR1 SGHRS and CDR2 YFSETQ. CDR3 sequence: CASSLVPGDIGEQYF. The CDR3 DNA sequence: TGCGCCAGCAGCTTGGTCCCAGGGGATATTGGGGAGCAGTACTTC. Supplemented by reference TRBV5-1 and TRBJ2-5, the full variable domain reads KAGVTQTPRYLIKTRGQQVTLSCSPISGHRSVSWYQQTPGQGLQFLFEYFSETQRNKGNFPGRFSGRQFSNSRSEMNVSTLELGDSALYLCASSLVPGDIGEQYFGPGTRLLVL.